The next 20 T cell receptor beta chains were all read from a single sample in a study of blood T cell repertoires in COVID-19 (dated by TCRdb to between 2020 and 2021). The library relied on the immunoSEQ multiplex PCR assay. TCRdb provides this immuneACCESS table in a form limited to in-frame rearrangements. Some clones are lacking; in checked studies, under half of them reflect an unresolved V gene, and why the rest are absent is not known. Here the sample has around 37,000 clones; more than 70% occur a single time. Under 2.5% of the sample is taken by the ten largest. The specimen was peripheral blood. The receptors come from a human donor in a cohort sampled during active COVID-19.

This chain joins TRBV20-1 and TRBJ2-3; TRBD1 matches at 7 bases. The CDR3 spans 11 residues. J was trimmed by 4 bases and V by 7 bases; bases with no gene match: 2. From germline, CDR1 is DFQATT and CDR2 SNEGSKA (reference sequence). CDR3 sequence: CSVGGPDTQYF. The CDR3 DNA follows: TGCAGTGTAGGGGGCCCAGATACGCAGTATTTT.

The chain has TRBV28 and TRBJ1-2, with TRBD1 identical over 8 bases. The CDR3 runs to 15 residues. The germline V gene encodes CDR1 MDHEN and CDR2 SYDVKM. V gave up 4 bases and J gave up 3 bases; unmatched junction bases: 7. As DNA, the CDR3 is TGTGCCAGCAGTTCCCCGGACAGGGCAGACTATGGCTACACCTTC. It is translated as CASSSPDRADYGYTF.

This clone has just one count. V is TRBV2 and J is TRBJ1-6, with TRBD1 as a possible D gene (5 bases). The CDR3 consists of 14 residues. Germline CDR1 SNHLY, CDR2 FYNNEI. The V gene lost 6 bases and the J gene lost 7 bases, with 13 bases spanning the gap. As DNA, the CDR3 is TGTGCCAGCAGCCCTAGGAAGGGGAATTCACCCCTCCACTTT. Protein product: CASSPRKGNSPLHF.

The CDR3: CASSSSTGYEQYF. In DNA, the CDR3 is TGTGCCAGCAGCTCATCCACCGGGTACGAGCAGTACTTC. The rearrangement links TRBV7-6 to TRBJ2-7, with D unclear. Germline V gene lookup returns CDR1 SGHVS and CDR2 FNYEAQ. Between the trimmed V and J ends, which lost 4 bases and 4 bases, there was a span of 11 bases. This CDR3 is built from 13 residues.

The chain uses TRBV5-4 and TRBJ2-2, with a tentative D call TRBD1 (5 bases). V was shortened by 7 bases and J by 3 bases, with 13 bases between the two germline ends. This CDR3 contains 14 residues. Germline CDR1 SGHNT, CDR2 YYREEE (reference sequence). The CDR3 DNA reads as TGTGCCAGCGCCAATCTAGGGGACACCGGGGAGCTGTTTTTT. It codes for CASANLGDTGELFF.

The V call is TRBV27, the J call TRBJ1-4; unclear D gene. The CDR3 has 14 amino acids. V was shortened by 6 bases and J by 6 bases, with 14 bases between the two germline ends. Looked up from germline, CDR1 is MNHEY and CDR2 is SMNVEV (reference sequence). CDR3 sequence: CASSPTGYHEKLFF. The CDR3 DNA is TGTGCCAGCAGCCCCACCGGGTATCATGAAAAACTGTTTTTT. Combining the CDR3 with reference TRBV27 and TRBJ1-4 gives the whole variable domain EAQVTQNPRYLITVTGKKLTVTCSQNMNHEYMSWYRQDPGLGLRQIYYSMNVEVTDKGDVPEGYKVSRKEKRNFPLILESPSPNQTSLYFCASSPTGYHEKLFFGSGTQLSVL.

The chain couples TRBV6-5 to TRBJ1-6; D perhaps matches TRBD1 (6 bases). This CDR3 is built from 16 residues. Trimming pared 0 bases from V and 7 bases from J, leaving 13 bases between. Germline V lookup: CDR1 MNHEY, CDR2 SVGAGI. Here the CDR3 reads CASSYSNRVRNSPLHF. The CDR3 coding sequence is TGTGCCAGCAGTTACTCGAACAGGGTCAGAAATTCACCCCTCCACTTT.

V usage is TRBV2 and J usage is TRBJ2-7; possibly TRBD2 for D (5 bases). CDR3 length: 12 amino acids. Trimming took off 6 bases at V and 2 bases at J, with 8 bases between the two ends. From germline, CDR1 is SNHLY and CDR2 FYNNEI. CDR3 bases: TGTGCCAGCAGAGGACTCCCCTACGAGCAGTACTTC. Encoded protein: CASRGLPYEQYF.

The chain carries TRBV15 and TRBJ2-6; maybe TRBD2 (5 bases). V lost 8 bases and J 0 bases, leaving 11 bases between the germline ends. The length of the CDR3 is 15 residues. Looked up from germline, CDR1 is LNHNV and CDR2 is YYDKDF (reference sequence). The CDR3 region is CATREGGSGANVLTF. The CDR3 DNA is TGTGCCACCCGCGAGGGTGGCTCTGGGGCCAACGTCCTGACTTTC.

The J gene is TRBJ2-5, the V gene TRBV5-1; 11 bases match TRBD1. This CDR3 contains 18 residues. CDR1 is SGHRS, CDR2 YFSETQ, per germline. Trimming removed 4 bases from V and 1 base from J; junction bases left unmatched: 12. The CDR3 protein is CASSPDRGLYHSQETQYF. The DNA of the CDR3 is TGCGCCAGCAGCCCGGACAGGGGGCTTTACCATTCCCAAGAGACCCAGTACTTC. Combining the CDR3 with reference TRBV5-1 and TRBJ2-5 gives the whole variable domain KAGVTQTPRYLIKTRGQQVTLSCSPISGHRSVSWYQQTPGQGLQFLFEYFSETQRNKGNFPGRFSGRQFSNSRSEMNVSTLELGDSALYLCASSPDRGLYHSQETQYFGPGTRLLVL.

A remark on this clone: Within the sample, other DNA sequences also encode this same CDR3. The CDR3 here is CASSPGLAGVDTQYF. CDR3 sequence (DNA): TGTGCCAGCAGCCCGGGACTAGCGGGCGTTGATACGCAGTATTTT. This chain uses TRBV4-2 with TRBJ2-3, with 12 bases fitting TRBD2. CDR1 LGHNA and CDR2 YNFKEQ come from the germline V gene. This CDR3 is 15 amino acids long. The V gene end was trimmed by 4 bases and the J gene end by 6 bases; junction bases not matched to a gene: 5.

The chain carries TRBV28 and TRBJ2-7; D perhaps matches TRBD2 (5 bases). The V end lost 3 bases, the J end lost 5 bases, and 8 bases lay between the germline ends. This CDR3 is built from 12 residues. Germline lookup yields CDR1 MDHEN and CDR2 SYDVKM. CDR3: CASSFGVNEQYF. In DNA, the CDR3 is TGTGCCAGCAGTTTCGGGGTCAACGAGCAGTACTTC.

The chain recombines TRBV29-1 with TRBJ2-7; a possible D gene is TRBD1 (6 bases). CDR3 length: 12 amino acids. The ends were cut back, 6 bases at V and 5 bases at J, with 14 bases in the middle. Germline loops: CDR1 SQVTM, CDR2 ANQGSEA. The CDR3 coding sequence is TGCAGCGTCCCCGGGACAAAAAACGAGCAGTACTTC. Protein: CSVPGTKNEQYF.

The chain employs TRBV11-2 and TRBJ1-2; a possible D gene is TRBD1 (5 bases). Trimming cost V 0 bases and J 6 bases, with 8 bases left between them. The CDR3 consists of 13 residues. The germline gives CDR1 SGHAT, CDR2 FQNNGV. The chain's CDR3 is CASSLDLGHGYTF. The CDR3 bases are TGTGCCAGCAGCTTAGATCTGGGGCATGGCTACACCTTC.

The CDR3 coding sequence is TGTGCCTGCCGAGGGGGGGAGATCTACGAGCAGTACTTC. Its translation is CACRGGEIYEQYF. The chain joins TRBV27 to TRBJ2-7; D is perhaps TRBD2 (7 bases). Between the trimmed V and J ends, which lost 11 bases and 3 bases, there was a span of 17 bases. There are 13 residues in the CDR3. Per germline, CDR1 MNHEY and CDR2 SMNVEV (reference sequence).

This chain links TRBV18 with TRBJ2-1; TRBD2 matches 8 bases. V lost 0 bases and J lost 8; bases outside the gene matches: 3. Germline loops: CDR1 KGHSH, CDR2 LQKENI. The CDR3 spans 14 residues. CDR3 coding DNA: TGTGCCAGCTCACCACCGGGACTAGTCTATGAGCAGTTCTTC. Translating it yields CASSPPGLVYEQFF. Combining the CDR3 with reference TRBV18 and TRBJ2-1 gives the whole variable domain NAGVMQNPRHLVRRRGQEARLRCSPMKGHSHVYWYRQLPEEGLKFMVYLQKENIIDESGMPKERFSAEFPKEGPSILRIQQVVRGDSAAYFCASSPPGLVYEQFFGPGTRLTVL.

The chain has TRBV24-1 and TRBJ2-3, with D possibly being TRBD2 (6 bases). Between the trimmed V and J ends, which lost 4 bases and 3 bases, there was a span of 10 bases. CDR1 is KGHDR, CDR2 SFDVKD, per germline. The CDR3 spans 14 residues. Here the CDR3 reads CATSDSGGTDTQYF. CDR3 DNA: TGTGCCACCAGTGACTCCGGGGGTACAGATACGCAGTATTTT.

This clone was observed once. This chain links TRBV27 with TRBJ2-4; perhaps TRBD2 as D (7 bases). CDR3 length: 17 amino acids. From germline, CDR1 is MNHEY and CDR2 SMNVEV (reference sequence). Trimming removed 6 bases from V and 5 bases from J, with 23 bases in between. The CDR3: CASSPARRGAFQNIQYF. CDR3 DNA: TGTGCCAGCAGCCCTGCCCGCCGGGGGGCCTTCCAAAACATTCAGTACTTC.

J is TRBJ2-5 and V is TRBV10-3; 12 nucleotides line up with TRBD2. The V segment lost 10 bases and the J segment 0 bases; nucleotides outside the gene matches: 3. The CDR3 sequence is 14 residues long. CDR1 is ENHRY and CDR2 is SYGVKD in the germline V gene. The CDR3 DNA follows: TGTGCCAAACGACTAGCGGGGGACCAAGAGACCCAGTACTTC. This translates into CAKRLAGDQETQYF.

The chain is built from TRBV7-9 and TRBJ1-5; TRBD1 matches 8 bases. The CDR3 contains 18 residues. Trimming took 5 bases from V and 2 from J; bases not matched to a gene: 14. Germline lookup yields CDR1 SEHNR and CDR2 FQNEAQ (reference sequence). The CDR3 DNA is TGTGCCAGCAGCCCCCTTATCGGACAGGGTATGGGCAATCAGCCCCAGCATTTT. Translated: CASSPLIGQGMGNQPQHF.